This T cell receptor beta chain was documented in a study of blood T cell repertoires in COVID-19 (dated by TCRdb to between 2020 and 2021). Background on the whole study: Samples from collaborators originated in the United States, Italy and Spain and spanned both the acute and convalescent phases of COVID-19. The material from the prospective study consisted of cDNA or gDNA derived from T cells, B-cell-depleted T cells, or PBMCs. Deeply sampled blood TCRbeta repertoires from subjects exposed to, actively infected with, or recovered from COVID-19 were included in the dataset. The repertoires were released in a freely available public database meant as a resource for research on the immune response to SARS-CoV-2. The samples were drawn from the first 160 participants of the ongoing ImmuneRACE study and from some 1,300 subjects provided by 6 global collaborators. Nearly every sample came with metadata listing a de-identified subject ID, COVID-19 status, age in years and sex. Where available, HLA class I and class II types were taken from metadata supplied by the sample provider and were not determined by assay-based typing. What the research found in general, with its limitations: How much clinical and demographic metadata was included differed by source and by participant, and the metadata was provided uncurated.

Deletion took 3 bases off V and 6 bases off J, with a span of 20 bases between the germline ends. From its cysteine to its phenylalanine, the CDR3 spans 16 amino acids. The CDR3 DNA has 48 bases and is translated from base 1. The germline V gene encodes CDR1 KGHSH and CDR2 LQKENI. This clone was observed once. Its target antigen remains unknown. No much larger clonotype is one base removed from it; base qualities were not supplied. TCRbeta CDR3 regions were amplified from genomic DNA by means of the immunoSEQ Assay, a bias-controlled multiplex PCR. As for how the authors treated the data: The number of nucleated cells in each sample was estimated by amplification of reference gene primers within the assay. To quantify the absolute abundance of each unique TCRbeta CDR3 rearrangement, sequence reads were collapsed and filtered. For each sample, productive Simpson clonality was calculated by taking the square root of Simpson's diversity index across productive rearrangements. Drawn from immuneACCESS, this table holds only the in-frame rearrangements with V and J called that TCRdb kept. Clones are partly lost; checked studies trace under half to an unresolved V gene and leave the rest unexplained. The DNA was the basis for D and trimming; V, J and clone size are from that table. The sample records 35,000 to 40,000 clones, 90% of which are singletons. The top ten constitute 9% to 14% of the sample.

Whole blood was collected in K2EDTA tubes by collaborating institutions according to the institutions' own protocols. For TCRbeta analysis, collaborators shipped samples in one of three forms: frozen whole blood, isolated PBMCs, or DNA extracted from either of those sample types. The receptor's source is a man between 65 and 85 years old with acute or convalescent COVID-19. The receptor chain draws on TRBV18 and TRBJ1-1, with TRBD1 perhaps the D gene, on 6 matching bases. The sample taken for sequencing was peripheral blood. The CDR3 reads as follows: CASSPALRGGMAEAFF. At the DNA level, the sequence is TGTGCCAGCTCACCTGCTCTTAGGGGGGGTATGGCTGAAGCTTTCTTT.